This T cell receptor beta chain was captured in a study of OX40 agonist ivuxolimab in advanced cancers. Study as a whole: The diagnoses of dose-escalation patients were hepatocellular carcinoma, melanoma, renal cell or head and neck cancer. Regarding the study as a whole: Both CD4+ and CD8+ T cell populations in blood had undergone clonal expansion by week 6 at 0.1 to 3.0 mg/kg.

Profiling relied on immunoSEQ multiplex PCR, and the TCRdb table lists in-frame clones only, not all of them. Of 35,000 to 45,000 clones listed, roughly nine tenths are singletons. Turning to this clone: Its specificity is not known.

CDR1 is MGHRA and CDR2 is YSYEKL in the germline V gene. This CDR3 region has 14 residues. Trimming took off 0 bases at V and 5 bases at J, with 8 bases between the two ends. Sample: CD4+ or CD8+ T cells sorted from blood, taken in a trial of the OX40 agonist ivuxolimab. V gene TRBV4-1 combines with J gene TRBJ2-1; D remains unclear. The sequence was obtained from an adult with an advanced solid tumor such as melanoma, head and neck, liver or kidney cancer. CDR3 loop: CASSQERKNNEQFF. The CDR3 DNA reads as TGCGCCAGCAGCCAAGAACGCAAAAACAATGAGCAGTTCTTC.